The clone carrying this T cell receptor (beta chain) was counted ten times or more. The antigen is undetermined. This entry comes from a study of T cells in Graves' hyperthyroidism and ophthalmopathy. General study results and limits: Among clonotypes expanded in thyroid above 0.001, most were also found in blood.

TCR beta CDR3 regions were amplified from RNA. TCR CDR3 regions were first amplified by RT-PCR with HTBI primers. A single record per CDR3 protein comes from TCRdb applying MiXCR to the multiplex PCR reads. The table lists a few hundred thousand distinct CDR3 sequences, roughly 15% of them singletons. Diagnoses were established using clinical symptoms, serum thyroxine and TRAb, thyroid ultrasound and orbital computed tomography. Germline assignment: CDR1 SGHTA and CDR2 FQGTGA. The V end was cut by 1 base, the J end by 5 bases, with 14 bases between. The CDR3 contains 15 residues. The rearrangement uses TRBV7-3 and TRBJ2-5; D may match TRBD1 or TRBD2 (6 bases each). This sequence was found in a woman in her thirties with Graves' ophthalmopathy. Sequencing input: blood. The DNA of the CDR3 is TGTGCCAGCAGCTTAAATCCCGGGGGCGAGGAGACCCAGTACTTC. Its translation is CASSLNPGGEETQYF.